This T cell receptor (beta chain) was recorded in a study of control samples from healthy donors and cancer patients. TCRdb's table, derived via immunoSEQ multiplex PCR, lists solely in-frame clones and lacks some. The sample gives 130,000 or so clones, about 90% of which show up once; over 6% is in the top ten. The CDR3 contains 13 residues. V lost 11 bases to trimming and J lost 5 bases, with 18 bases between them. The germline gives CDR1 LNHDA, CDR2 SQIVND (reference sequence). The sequence came from a man aged 18 to 35 in good health. This chain joins TRBV19 and TRBJ1-2; D perhaps matches TRBD1 (5 bases). The specimen was blood. The CDR3 region is CASKRGWEYGYTF. As DNA, the CDR3 is TGTGCCTCCAAACGGGGGTGGGAATATGGCTACACCTTC.